This is a list of T cell receptor beta chains from one sample in a study of T cell changes during pregnancy in multiple sclerosis. Some clones are missing from TCRdb's copy, which holds only in-frame ones; the method was immunoSEQ multiplex PCR. The sample contains 20,000 or so clones, 75% to 90% of which appear only once. The specimen was CD8+ T cells from peripheral blood mononuclear cells, collected in the third trimester of pregnancy. The receptors stem from a female donor in good health, enrolled as a control in a pregnancy study. Both conserved end residues are part of each CDR3. D genes are given only for firm matches.

d_call | v_call | cdr3_aa
TRBD2 | TRBV4-1 | CASSQGGELAGREQYF
- | TRBV9 | CASSVGGETQYF
- | TRBV6-6 | CASSYSGTQRDQPQHF
TRBD1 | TRBV7-9 | CASSDRTGDVQPQHF
- | TRBV9 | CASSVSSRAGYQETQYF
TRBD2 | TRBV7-6 | CASSLGGGANEQFF
- | TRBV6-5 | CASSYLGANEQFF
- | TRBV7-7 | CASSPPPGPQGKFF
- | TRBV9 | CASSVDLQLNEQYF
- | TRBV9 | CASSPGGNPYEQYF
- | TRBV18 | CASSPRLDFALNTEAFF
- | TRBV5-5 | CASSPRVPYNEQFF
TRBD2 | TRBV28 | CASSMASGTTYGSTDTQYF
- | TRBV4-3 | CASNHGGLSGYTF
- | TRBV4-3 | CASSLYTGELFF
- | TRBV4-3 | CASSQDRGFQETQYF
TRBD1 | TRBV7-3 | CASSLTGDSQEPRYF
- | TRBV27 | CASSTRQATNEKLFF
TRBD1 | TRBV4-3 | CASSRGTGLTGNTIYF
- | TRBV21-1 | CASPLERHQQETQYF
TRBD2 | TRBV9 | CASSVDSGVGETQYF
- | TRBV7-9 | CASSLVTTGARDGYTF
TRBD1 | TRBV19 | CASSMRTGGEKLFF
TRBD1 | TRBV27 | CASSWTGDYEQYF